The clone carrying this T cell receptor beta chain was seen more than once but under ten times. The target antigen is unknown. Measured with immunoSEQ multiplex PCR; TCRdb has only the in-frame clones, and not every one. The table includes 140,000 or so clones, 75% to 95% detected once. This specimen belongs to a study of T cell responses to AZD1222 COVID-19 vaccine. Regarding the study as a whole: Most donors were white British and more were female, and clonal diversity was possibly underestimated. Spike-specific TCR breadth and depth both grew after two AZD1222 doses.

Trimming took 5 bases from V and 11 from J, leaving 13 bases between them. CDR3 length: 12 residues. The chain employs TRBV12-3 or TRBV12-4 and TRBJ1-5; no firm D call. The specimen was peripheral blood, collected 28 days after the second dose of the MenACWY control vaccine. The TCR comes from an adult who received the MenACWY meningococcal vaccine as a control. The CDR3 DNA is TGTGCCAGCAGTCCCCCCTCGACTGCCCAGCATTTT. It codes for CASSPPSTAQHF.